The rows below give T cell receptor beta chains drawn from one sample of a study of regulatory T cells in long-lasting Graves disease. TCRdb passed the multiplex PCR reads through MiXCR, listing each CDR3 protein once. Of about 370,000 distinct CDR3 sequences in the sample, about a sixth are singletons; the top ten hold approximately 21%. This specimen consisted of peripheral blood mononuclear cells (PBMCs), obtained at new diagnosis, from a patient treated with antithyroid drugs. Receptors originate from a female donor with Graves disease. Both conserved end residues are part of each CDR3. Fields, in order: V gene, D gene, clone size, J gene, CDR3 DNA, CDR3 protein. D genes are given only for firm matches. Size tells how often a clone was seen (once, few, many) or the class of an expanded clone, and some rows leave it out.

TRBV4-2,TRBD1,.,TRBJ1-6,TGTGCCAGCAGCCAACCGGACAGGGATAATTCACCCCTCCACTTT,CASSQPDRDNSPLHF
TRBV6-1,.,.,TRBJ2-5,TGTGCCAGCAGTGAAGTCGGTAGAGAAGAGACCCAGTACTTC,CASSEVGREETQYF
TRBV25-1,.,.,TRBJ2-1,TGTGCCAGCAGTGAATGGGGCACGGGCAGTGGGAATGAGCAGTTCTTC,CASSEWGTGSGNEQFF
TRBV7-2,.,many,TRBJ1-2,TGTGCCAGCAGCTTACGGCAGACATATGGCTACACCTTC,CASSLRQTYGYTF
TRBV5-6,TRBD2,many,TRBJ2-1,TGTGCCAGCAGCTTGGATATAGCGGGAGGGTTGGGGAATGAGCAGTTCTTC,CASSLDIAGGLGNEQFF
TRBV19,TRBD1,few,TRBJ2-1,TGTGCCAGTAGTATAATATGGGACAGCGGATACTCCTACAATGAGCAGTTCTTC,CASSIIWDSGYSYNEQFF
TRBV7-9,.,.,TRBJ2-1,TGTGCCAGCAGCACTCCTATCCAGAACTACAATGAGCAGTTCTTC,CASSTPIQNYNEQFF
TRBV2,.,many,TRBJ2-7,TGTGCCAGCAGTGATCGGTACTCCTACGAGCAGTACTTC,CASSDRYSYEQYF
TRBV5-1,TRBD1,many,TRBJ2-5,TGCGCCAGCAGCCACAGGGGAGAACAAGAGACCCAGTACTTC,CASSHRGEQETQYF
TRBV7-9,.,many,TRBJ2-5,TGTGCCAGTACCACCCTAAGTGGGGGGCAAGAGACCCAGTACTTC,CASTTLSGGQETQYF
TRBV28,.,few,TRBJ1-2,TGTGCCAGCAGGGGGGGAAAATGGACCAACTATGGCTACACCTTC,CASRGGKWTNYGYTF
TRBV7-9,.,.,TRBJ1-6,TGTGCCAGCAGCCCCGCCGGGAAGTCCCTCCACTTT,CASSPAGKSLHF
TRBV29-1,.,many,TRBJ1-1,TGCAGCGTTGTAAACAGACACCGGACTGAAGCTTTCTTT,CSVVNRHRTEAFF
TRBV2,.,few,TRBJ1-4,TGTGCCAGCAAATCGGGGGGCCTCAATGAAAAACTGTTTTTT,CASKSGGLNEKLFF
TRBV9,TRBD2,many,TRBJ2-1,TGTGCCAGCAGCGTCCGGACTAGCGGGGGCCTCTACAATGAGCAGTTCTTC,CASSVRTSGGLYNEQFF
TRBV20-1,.,many,TRBJ1-1,TGCAGTGCTAATAGGGGGGACACTGAAGCTTTCTTT,CSANRGDTEAFF
TRBV30,.,many,TRBJ1-2,TGTGCCTGGAGGCCCGCAGGGACGAACGGCTACACCTTC,CAWRPAGTNGYTF
TRBV9,.,few,TRBJ1-1,TGTGCCAGCCGGGGTTTGTCCGCTGAAGCTTTCTTT,CASRGLSAEAFF
TRBV28,.,few,TRBJ2-2,TGTGCCAGCAGTTTACTCGAGGGGGAGGGCCTAGCCGGGGAGCTGTTTTTT,CASSLLEGEGLAGELFF
TRBV20-1,.,.,TRBJ1-5,TGCAGTGCTAGGGGTCCAGCCTTCGGCAATCAGCCCCAGCATTTT,CSARGPAFGNQPQHF
TRBV7-9,.,many,TRBJ1-2,TGTGCCAGCACCCATACGAGACGGGCGAACTATGGCTACACCTTC,CASTHTRRANYGYTF
TRBV10-3,.,.,TRBJ2-6,TGTGCCATCAGGCAAGGGGAGGCTTGGGCCAACGTCCTGACTTTC,CAIRQGEAWANVLTF
TRBV29-1,.,few,TRBJ1-1,TGCAGCGTTGAATTACGGCGCATGAACACTGAAGCTTTCTTT,CSVELRRMNTEAFF
TRBV10-2,.,many,TRBJ1-1,TGCGCCAGCAGTGAGAGGGATGCTGGCGTGAACACTGAAGCTTTCTTT,CASSERDAGVNTEAFF
TRBV27,TRBD1,many,TRBJ1-1,TGTGCCAGCAGTTTCGAGGTCAGGGGGCAGGTCACTGAAGCTTTCTTT,CASSFEVRGQVTEAFF
TRBV6-2/TRBV6-3,.,few,TRBJ1-5,TGTGCCAGCAGTGAATTGGGGGGAAGTCAGCCCCAGCATTTT,CASSELGGSQPQHF
TRBV12-3/TRBV12-4,.,many,TRBJ2-7,TGTGCCAGCAGCTCGGGCCGCTCCTACGAGCAGTACTTC,CASSSGRSYEQYF
TRBV6-2/TRBV6-3,TRBD1,.,TRBJ2-7,TGTGCCAGCAGTTACAAAGGGGGCCTCCTGTCCTACGAGCAGTACTTC,CASSYKGGLLSYEQYF
TRBV20-1,.,many,TRBJ2-7,TGCAGTGCTACCCCCACTATGGCTACTCTAATCTACTACGAGCAGTACTTC,CSATPTMATLIYYEQYF
TRBV5-6,.,.,TRBJ2-1,TGTGCCAGCAGCTTCGAGGGACATGAGCAGTTCTTC,CASSFEGHEQFF
TRBV6-5,TRBD2,few,TRBJ2-3,TGTGCCAGCAGTTACTCTAGCGGGATGGGCACAGATACGCAGTATTTT,CASSYSSGMGTDTQYF
TRBV9,.,.,TRBJ2-2,TGTGCCAGCAGCGTAGGGGACCCCCGCGCCGGGGAGCTGTTTTTT,CASSVGDPRAGELFF
TRBV7-6,.,many,TRBJ1-2,TGTGCCAGCAGCTTAGGGCGGACAGCCGGCTATGGCTACACCTTC,CASSLGRTAGYGYTF
TRBV20-1,.,many,TRBJ2-5,TGCAGTGCTACGTGGGAGACCCAGTACTTC,CSATWETQYF
TRBV7-9,TRBD2,once,TRBJ2-5,TGTGCCAGTCGATTTAGCGGGAGTCCCTTGGAGACCCAGTACTTC,CASRFSGSPLETQYF
TRBV28,.,.,TRBJ1-5,TGTGCCAGCAGCCGGGCAGAAAATAGCAATCAGCCCCAGCATTTT,CASSRAENSNQPQHF
TRBV28,TRBD2,many,TRBJ2-5,TGTGCCAGCAGTCCGGGAGGTCGGGATGGGGCTAAAGAGACCCAGTACTTC,CASSPGGRDGAKETQYF
TRBV7-9,.,many,TRBJ2-7,TGTGCCAGCAGCGATCACCCCGCCGAGGGGAGACCCTACGAGCAGTACTTC,CASSDHPAEGRPYEQYF
TRBV12-3/TRBV12-4,TRBD1,many,TRBJ1-2,TGTGCCAGCAGTATTCGGACAGGGTCGGGCTACACCTTC,CASSIRTGSGYTF
TRBV19,.,few,TRBJ2-2,TGTGCCAGTAGTATTTTGGGCGGACGGACTATTAACATCGGGGAGCTGTTTTTT,CASSILGGRTINIGELFF
TRBV4-3,TRBD2,few,TRBJ2-2,TGCGCCAGCAGCCAAGTGGGGCTAGCGGGAGCAGCCGGGGAGCTGTTTTTT,CASSQVGLAGAAGELFF
TRBV27,TRBD1,many,TRBJ1-5,TGTGCCAGTTCCCCGACAGGGTCCTGGCAGCCCCAGCATTTT,CASSPTGSWQPQHF
TRBV11-2,.,many,TRBJ1-2,TGTGCCAGCAGCTTGGGGGTAGATGGCTACACCTTC,CASSLGVDGYTF
TRBV6-2/TRBV6-3,.,.,TRBJ2-4,TGTGCCAGCAGTGATCTGTGGGGGAGCTGGGCCAAAAACATTCAGTACTTC,CASSDLWGSWAKNIQYF
TRBV7-9,TRBD2,many,TRBJ2-2,TGTGCCAGCAGTACTAGCGCCCTTAACACCGGGGAGCTGTTTTTT,CASSTSALNTGELFF
TRBV20-1,TRBD2,many,TRBJ2-1,TGCAGTGCAATAAGACTAGCGGCCCTAAATTACAATGAGCAGTTCTTC,CSAIRLAALNYNEQFF
TRBV2,.,many,TRBJ1-6,TGTGCCAGCAGCCAAACACCACGGGTCCCCCTCCACTTT,CASSQTPRVPLHF
TRBV28,.,few,TRBJ1-4,TGTGCCAGCAGTATAGGGCCTGGAGGGGCTAATGAAAAACTGTTTTTT,CASSIGPGGANEKLFF
TRBV28,TRBD1,once,TRBJ1-6,TGTGCCAGCAGGGGACAGGGAATCTCACCCCTCCACTTT,CASRGQGISPLHF